This T cell receptor (beta chain) came from a study of T cells in tuberculosis. V was pared by 4 bases and J by 8 bases, with 11 bases of the junction left unmatched. The CDR3 is 15 amino acids. In germline, CDR1 is SGDLS, CDR2 YYNGEE. After thawing and overnight rest, PBMC were stained with GMM-loaded CD1B tetramer, viability dye and anti-CD3 for sorting. C32 glucose monomycolate from Rhodococcus equi was loaded onto the CD1B tetramers. Produced via immunoSEQ multiplex PCR; TCRdb's table is partial and in-frame only. The data show some 60,000 clones, about 86% seen once. Sequenced material: CD1b-GMM tetramer-negative cells sorted from PBMCs. This sequence originates from an adult woman with latent tuberculosis. The chain couples TRBV9 to TRBJ1-4, with TRBD1 identical over 7 bases. For the CDR3, the DNA is TGTGCCAGCAGCCCCACCGGGACAGAATCGGAAAAACTGTTTTTT. This gives the protein CASSPTGTESEKLFF.